This TCR beta chain was sequenced in a study of T cell repertoires in cytomegalovirus infection. Whole-study results and caveats: The ex vivo response was dominated by HLA-C-restricted CMV-specific TCR beta clonotypes.

TCRdb re-called the reads with MiXCR, one entry per CDR3 protein. The sample has approximately 400,000 distinct CDR3 sequences; roughly 30% are singletons. V shed 4 bases and J 7 bases; nucleotides not matched to a gene: 10. This CDR3 has 15 amino acids. CDR1 is SGDLS and CDR2 is YYNGEE in the germline V gene. Points on this clonotype: Its matching antigen is unknown.

This chain joins TRBV9 and TRBJ2-1, with TRBD1 matching 8 bases. The TCR originated in a human donor in good health (CMV status not recorded). Some clones in this sample may be carry-over from other donors' samples. Sequenced: PBMCs. The CDR3 region has the DNA TGTGCCAGCAGCCTCCGTGACAGGGGAGGAAATGAGCAGTTCTTC. Encoded protein: CASSLRDRGGNEQFF.